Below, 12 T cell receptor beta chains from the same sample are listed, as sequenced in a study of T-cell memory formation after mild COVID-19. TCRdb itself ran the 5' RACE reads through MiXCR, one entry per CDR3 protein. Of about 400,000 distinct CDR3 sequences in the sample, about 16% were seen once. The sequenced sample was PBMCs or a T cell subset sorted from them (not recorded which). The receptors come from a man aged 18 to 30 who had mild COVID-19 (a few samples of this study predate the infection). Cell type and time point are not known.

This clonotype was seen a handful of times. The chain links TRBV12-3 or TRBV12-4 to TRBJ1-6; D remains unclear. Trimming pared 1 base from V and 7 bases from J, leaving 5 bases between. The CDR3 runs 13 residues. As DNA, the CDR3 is TGTGCCAGCAGTTTAGTGCCGAATTCACCCCTCCACTTT. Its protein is CASSLVPNSPLHF.

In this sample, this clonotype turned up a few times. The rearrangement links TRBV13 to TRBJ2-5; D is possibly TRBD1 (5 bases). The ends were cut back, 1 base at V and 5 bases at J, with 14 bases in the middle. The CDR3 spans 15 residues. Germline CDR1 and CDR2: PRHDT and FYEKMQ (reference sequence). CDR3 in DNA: TGTGCCAGCAGCTTAGATCAGGGTGGATACGAGACCCAGTACTTC. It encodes CASSLDQGGYETQYF.

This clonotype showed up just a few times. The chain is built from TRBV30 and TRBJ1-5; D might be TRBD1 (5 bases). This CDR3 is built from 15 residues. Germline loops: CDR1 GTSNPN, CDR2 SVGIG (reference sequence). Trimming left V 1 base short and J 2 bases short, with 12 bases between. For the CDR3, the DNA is TGTGCCTGGAGTGGGGGGAGTGGGGGCAATCAGCCCCAGCATTTT. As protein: CAWSGGSGGNQPQHF.

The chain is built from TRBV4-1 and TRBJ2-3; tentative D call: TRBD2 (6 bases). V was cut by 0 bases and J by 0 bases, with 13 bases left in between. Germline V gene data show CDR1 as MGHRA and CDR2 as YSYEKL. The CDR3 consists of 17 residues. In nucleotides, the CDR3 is TGCGCCAGCAGCCAAGAGGGTAATAGCGGAAGCACAGATACGCAGTATTTT. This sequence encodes CASSQEGNSGSTDTQYF.

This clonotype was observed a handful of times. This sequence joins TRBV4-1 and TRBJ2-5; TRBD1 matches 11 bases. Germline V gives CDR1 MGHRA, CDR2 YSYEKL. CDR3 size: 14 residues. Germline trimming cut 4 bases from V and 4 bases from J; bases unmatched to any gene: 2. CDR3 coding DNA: TGCGCCAGCAGCCGGGACAGGGGGGGAGAGACCCAGTACTTC. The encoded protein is CASSRDRGGETQYF.

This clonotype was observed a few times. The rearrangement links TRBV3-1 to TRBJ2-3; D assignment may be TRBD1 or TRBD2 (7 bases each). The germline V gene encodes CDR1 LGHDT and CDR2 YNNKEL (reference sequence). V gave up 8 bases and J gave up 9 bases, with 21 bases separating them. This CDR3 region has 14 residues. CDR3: CASDQGGRSQTQYF. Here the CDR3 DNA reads TGTGCCAGCGACCAGGGGGGGCGGTCGCAGACGCAGTATTTT.

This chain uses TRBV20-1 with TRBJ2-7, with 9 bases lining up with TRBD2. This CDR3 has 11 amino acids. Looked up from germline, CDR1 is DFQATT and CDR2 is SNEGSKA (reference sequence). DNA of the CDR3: TGCGGGATAGCGGGAGAATACGAGCAGTACGTC. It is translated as CGIAGEYEQYV.

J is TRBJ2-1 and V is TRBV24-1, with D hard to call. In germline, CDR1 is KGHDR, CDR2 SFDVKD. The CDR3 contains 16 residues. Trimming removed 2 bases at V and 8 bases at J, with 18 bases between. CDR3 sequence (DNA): TGTGCCACCAGTGATTCCTCTCCAGGACCTCGGCATGAGCAGTTCTTC. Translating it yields CATSDSSPGPRHEQFF.

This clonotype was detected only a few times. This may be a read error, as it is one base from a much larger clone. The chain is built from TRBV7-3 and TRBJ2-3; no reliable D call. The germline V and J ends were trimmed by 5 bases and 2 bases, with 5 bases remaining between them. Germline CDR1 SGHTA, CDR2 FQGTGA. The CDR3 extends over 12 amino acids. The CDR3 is CASSIDTDTQYF. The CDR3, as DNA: TGTGCCAGCAGCATAGACACAGATACGCAGTATTTT.

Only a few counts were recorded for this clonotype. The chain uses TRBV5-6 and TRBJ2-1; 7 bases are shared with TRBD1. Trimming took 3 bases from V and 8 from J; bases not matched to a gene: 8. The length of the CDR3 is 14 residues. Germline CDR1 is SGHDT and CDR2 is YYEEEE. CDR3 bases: TGTGCCAGCAGCTCCCCCCGACAGGGCGATGAGCAGTTCTTC. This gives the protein CASSSPRQGDEQFF.

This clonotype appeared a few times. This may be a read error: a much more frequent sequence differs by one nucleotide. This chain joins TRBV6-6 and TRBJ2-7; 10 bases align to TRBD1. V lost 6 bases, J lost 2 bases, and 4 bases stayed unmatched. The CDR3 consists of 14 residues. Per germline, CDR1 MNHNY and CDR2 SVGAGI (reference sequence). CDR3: CASSIGTGAYEQYF. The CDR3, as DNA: TGTGCCAGCAGCATCGGGACAGGGGCCTACGAGCAGTACTTC.

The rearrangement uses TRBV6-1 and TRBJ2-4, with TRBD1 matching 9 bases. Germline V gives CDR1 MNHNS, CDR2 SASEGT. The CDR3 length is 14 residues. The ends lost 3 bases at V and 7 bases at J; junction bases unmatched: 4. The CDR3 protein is CASSDRDRVNIQYF. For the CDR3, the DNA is TGTGCCAGCAGTGATCGGGACAGGGTTAACATTCAGTACTTC.